The 9 T cell receptor beta chains given below trace back to one sample, sequenced in a study of spatial heterogeneity in lung cancer (dated by TCRdb to between 2019 and 2020). Which antigens these TCRs recognize remains unknown. Library preparation used 5' RACE. The sequencer listed for this sample is NextSeq 500. The public reads were reanalyzed by TCRdb: fastp trimming at Q25, MiXCR alignment, in-frame beta chains only. Every entry covers one CDR3 protein and lists the most common genes and DNA from its rows. Across this sample there are around 100,000 distinct CDR3 sequences, with around 4.3% seen only once. The ten most abundant clones make up 20% to 25% of the sample. Explained via the paper, the time point label denotes: sample taken at primary tumor resection. The full study reports these points: The number of expanded intratumoral alpha and beta TCRs correlated with the tumor nonsynonymous mutation count.

The source was lung tumor tissue, collected at surgery. The receptor source for this set is a male donor with early-stage non-small cell lung cancer.

This clonotype was counted ten times or more. The chain employs TRBV13 and TRBJ2-1, with 8 bases identical to TRBD2. The V and J ends lost 5 bases and 8 bases, in that order; junction bases with no gene match: 11. CDR1 and CDR2 from the germline V gene are PRHDT and FYEKMQ (reference sequence). There are 15 residues in the CDR3. In DNA, the CDR3 is TGTGCCAGCAGCCCCCAACTAGCGGAGGCGCATGAGCAGTTCTTC. The encoded protein is CASSPQLAEAHEQFF. The full variable domain, its missing parts supplied by reference TRBV13 and TRBJ2-1, is AAGVIQSPRHLIKEKRETATLKCYPIPRHDTVYWYQQGPGQDPQFLISFYEKMQSDKGSIPDRFSAQQFSDYHSELNMSSLELGDSALYFCASSPQLAEAHEQFFGPGTRLTVL.

This clonotype was picked up many times. The CDR3 here is CSATPGGPRDTQYF. The CDR3 DNA reads as TGCAGTGCAACTCCCGGGGGCCCCCGGGATACGCAGTATTTT. The chain employs TRBV20-1 and TRBJ2-3; either TRBD1 or TRBD2 may fit D (6 bases each). Between the trimmed V and J ends, which lost 6 bases and 6 bases, there was a span of 19 bases. Germline V lookup: CDR1 DFQATT, CDR2 SNEGSKA (reference sequence). This CDR3 region has 14 residues.

This clonotype was counted at least ten times. The rearrangement joins TRBV20-1 to TRBJ1-2; D uncertain. Germline CDR1 reads DFQATT; CDR2 reads SNEGSKA (reference sequence). The length of the CDR3 is 13 residues. V lost 0 bases to trimming and J lost 4 bases, with 9 bases between them. The CDR3 nucleotides are TGCAGTGCTAGAGATATGGGGAGCTATGGCTACACCTTC. This codes for CSARDMGSYGYTF.

This clonotype was detected a few times. The chain uses TRBV7-2 and TRBJ2-6; 7 positions match TRBD2. This CDR3 has 19 residues. Germline CDR1 is SGHTA and CDR2 is FQGNSA. The junction had 13 bases not matched to a gene; V was cut back by 5 bases and J by 0 bases. In DNA, the CDR3 is TGTGCCAGCAGCGAGACCCTAGCGGACATAAGCTCTGGGGCCAACGTCCTGACTTTC. Translating it yields CASSETLADISSGANVLTF.

The chain carries TRBV6-1 and TRBJ1-2; no clear D. Germline-derived CDR1 and CDR2 are MNHNS and SASEGT. The CDR3 covers 16 residues. Trimming cost V 7 bases and J 0 bases, with 18 bases left between them. CDR3 sequence: CASIFLPSRANYGYTF. The CDR3 DNA reads as TGTGCCAGCATTTTTCTCCCCAGCCGAGCTAACTATGGCTACACCTTC.

This clonotype showed up many times. V gene TRBV2 combines with J gene TRBJ1-1; D unclear. The CDR3 consists of 14 residues. Germline V gives CDR1 SNHLY, CDR2 FYNNEI. V lost 7 bases and J lost 4, with 16 bases in between. The CDR3 DNA reads as TGTGCCAGCATTTGGTCCGGGTGGGCCACTGAAGCTTTCTTT. Encoded protein: CASIWSGWATEAFF.

Regarding this clonotype: A read error may explain this, as a much larger clone is one base away. This likely comes from a read error, as the CDR3 has no conserved phenylalanine or tryptophan at its end. The rearrangement links TRBV7-2 to TRBJ2-5, with TRBD2 matching over 7 bases. V lost 5 bases and J lost 5; bases outside the gene matches: 14. CDR3 length: 16 residues. Germline V gives CDR1 SGHTA, CDR2 FQGNSA. Here the CDR3 reads CASSQLMSTSMETQYL. DNA of the CDR3: TGTGCCAGCAGCCAGCTAATGTCGACTAGCATGGAGACCCAGTACTTA.

This clonotype appeared many times. This rearrangement joins TRBV2 to TRBJ1-3; 8 nucleotides line up with TRBD1. Unmatched junction bases numbered 9, after V lost 8 bases and J lost 0 bases. Per the germline V gene, CDR1 is SNHLY and CDR2 is FYNNEI. This CDR3 spans 16 amino acids. CDR3: CASEEGQVYSGNTIYF. CDR3 nucleotides: TGTGCCAGCGAAGAGGGACAGGTCTACTCTGGAAACACCATATATTTT. Variable domain in full (rest from reference TRBV2 and TRBJ1-3): EPEVTQTPSHQVTQMGQEVILRCVPISNHLYFYWYRQILGQKVEFLVSFYNNEISEKSEIFDDQFSVERPDGSNFTLKIRSTKLEDSAMYFCASEEGQVYSGNTIYFGEGSWLTVV.

This clonotype was counted at least ten times. V and J are TRBV7-7 and TRBJ1-1; 7 nucleotides align to TRBD1. Germline CDR1 and CDR2: SSHAT and FNYEAQ (reference sequence). The CDR3 has 18 amino acids. The V gene end was trimmed by 2 bases and the J gene end by 1 base; junction bases not matched to a gene: 13. In DNA form, the CDR3 reads TGTGCCAGCAGCTTAAAGAGGGCAGGGGGGAAGGAGAACACTGAAGCTTTCTTT. Amino acids: CASSLKRAGGKENTEAFF.